The T cell receptor beta chain under discussion was sequenced for a study of breast tumors, draining lymph nodes, adjacent tissues. Comments on this clonotype: Its antigen remains unidentified.

Study results and limitations: Most tumor T cells seemingly derive from lymph node, then expand in tumor.

Germline CDR1 reads SGHTA; CDR2 reads FQGTGA. V lost 2 bases and J lost 6, with 31 bases in between. CDR3 length: 20 residues. MiXCR was run by TCRdb on the multiplex PCR reads, yielding one entry per CDR3 protein. The table shows roughly 11,000 distinct CDR3 sequences, with about 50% occurring only once. Sample: breast tumor tissue. This chain uses TRBV7-3 with TRBJ1-2, with TRBD1 as a possible D gene (5 bases). This clonotype originated in a female donor with breast cancer. Some clones in this sample may be carry-over from other donors' samples. The CDR3 DNA follows: TGTGCCAGCAGCTTAGGGACGGAACGACCTACCGGGGAGCCAGCCCATGGCTACACCTTC. It specifies CASSLGTERPTGEPAHGYTF.